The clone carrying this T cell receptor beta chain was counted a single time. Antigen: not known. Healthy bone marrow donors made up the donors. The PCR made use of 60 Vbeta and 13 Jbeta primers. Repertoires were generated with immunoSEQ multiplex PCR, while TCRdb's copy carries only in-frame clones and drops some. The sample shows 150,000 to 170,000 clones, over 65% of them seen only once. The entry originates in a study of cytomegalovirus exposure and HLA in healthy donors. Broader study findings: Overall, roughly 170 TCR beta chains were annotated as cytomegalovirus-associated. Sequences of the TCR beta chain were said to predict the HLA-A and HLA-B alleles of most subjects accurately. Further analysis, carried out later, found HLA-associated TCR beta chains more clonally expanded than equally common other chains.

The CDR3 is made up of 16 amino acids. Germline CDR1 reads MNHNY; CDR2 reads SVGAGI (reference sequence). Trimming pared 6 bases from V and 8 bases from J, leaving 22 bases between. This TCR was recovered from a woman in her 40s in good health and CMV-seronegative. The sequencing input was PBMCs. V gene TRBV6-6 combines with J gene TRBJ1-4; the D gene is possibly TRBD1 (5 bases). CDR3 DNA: TGTGCCAGCAGCGGGTCAATGGCGGGGCTCGGAGAAAAACTGTTTTTT. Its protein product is CASSGSMAGLGEKLFF.